Presented here are 31 T cell receptor beta chains from one specimen sequenced in a study of metastatic and nonmetastatic thyroid tumors. Patients underwent thyroid surgery, and none had received any treatment before it. TCRdb used MiXCR to call clones anew from the PCR reads. The profile shows about 93,000 clones, about 12% of them singletons. The sequenced sample consisted of blood. The receptor source for this set is a female donor with papillary thyroid cancer or a benign thyroid nodule (not recorded which). Some clones in this sample may be carry-over from other donors' samples.

There are a few counts of this clone. This clone may be a read error of a much larger clone one base away. The chain joins TRBV7-7 to TRBJ2-5; D could derive from TRBD1 or TRBD2 (6 bases each). The germline gives CDR1 SSHAT, CDR2 FNYEAQ (reference sequence). The CDR3 sequence is 15 residues long. CDR3 sequence (DNA): TGTGCTAGCAGCTCCCGAAGGGGGGACGGGGAGACCCAGTACTTC. It encodes CASSSRRGDGETQYF. The full variable domain, rest sourced from reference TRBV7-7 and TRBJ2-5, is GAGVSQSPRYKVTKRGQDVTLRCDPISSHATLYWYQQALGQGPEFLTYFNYEAQPDKSGLPSDRFSAERPEGSISTLTIQRTEQRDSAMYRCASSSRRGDGETQYFGPGTRLLVL.

This clone has ten or more counts. The chain has TRBV7-9 and TRBJ1-6; the D gene is possibly TRBD1 (6 bases). V lost 3 bases and J lost 7, with 13 bases in between. CDR1 and CDR2 from the germline V gene are SEHNR and FQNEAQ (reference sequence). The CDR3 runs 15 residues. The CDR3 DNA sequence: TGTGCCAGCAGCTTTTTAGCAGGGGAAAATTCACCCCTCCACTTT. Amino acid sequence: CASSFLAGENSPLHF.

This clone was recorded at least ten times. This sample includes further DNA sequences coding for the same CDR3. The chain employs TRBV10-3 and TRBJ2-1, with D possibly matching TRBD1 (6 bases). The germline V gene has CDR1 ENHRY and CDR2 SYGVKD. Deletions cut 7 bases from V and 9 bases from J, with 16 bases between. CDR3 length: 13 amino acids. CDR3 loop: CAITPLGTTEQFF. CDR3 nucleotide sequence: TGTGCCATCACCCCTCTCGGGACAACTGAGCAGTTCTTC.

The sample holds many counts of this clone. This chain uses TRBV12-3 or TRBV12-4 with TRBJ2-1; 11 bases agree with TRBD2. CDR3 size: 15 residues. Germline trimming cut 6 bases from V and 3 bases from J; bases unmatched to any gene: 4. CDR3 region: CASRGTSGSYNEQFF. In DNA, the CDR3 is TGTGCCAGCAGGGGAACTAGCGGGAGCTACAATGAGCAGTTCTTC.

This clone was seen repeatedly, ten times or more. This sequence joins TRBV24-1 and TRBJ2-3, with 8 bases matching TRBD1. Per the germline V gene, CDR1 is KGHDR and CDR2 is SFDVKD. The V and J ends lost 0 bases and 1 base, in that order; junction bases with no gene match: 2. The CDR3 length is 16 residues. The CDR3 DNA is TGTGCCACCAGTGATTTGGGACAGGGAGGCACAGATACGCAGTATTTT. Its translation is CATSDLGQGGTDTQYF.

This clone was counted between two and nine times. The chain is built from TRBV27 and TRBJ2-7; TRBD2 matches 7 bases. The junction had 3 bases not matched to a gene; V was cut back by 4 bases and J by 3 bases. CDR1 MNHEY and CDR2 SMNVEV come from the germline V gene (reference sequence). The CDR3 sequence is 13 residues long. The CDR3 region has the DNA TGTGCCAGCAGTTGGTCTAGCGGCTACGAGCAGTACTTC. Protein: CASSWSSGYEQYF.

This clone came up many times. This chain links TRBV28 with TRBJ2-7, with TRBD1 matching 7 bases. The CDR3 spans 13 residues. V shed 6 bases and J 3 bases; nucleotides not matched to a gene: 5. Germline assignment: CDR1 MDHEN and CDR2 SYDVKM. Here the CDR3 reads CASRRQGLYEQYF. CDR3 sequence (DNA): TGTGCCAGCAGACGACAGGGCCTCTACGAGCAGTACTTC.

This rearrangement joins TRBV4-2 to TRBJ1-1; D unclear. CDR1 is LGHNA and CDR2 is YNFKEQ in the germline V gene. V was cut by 4 bases and J by 4 bases, with 16 bases left in between. The CDR3 has 15 residues. The CDR3 nucleotides are TGTGCCAGCAGCCGTCGCCGGGGAGCCTTCACTGAAGCTTTCTTT. It codes for CASSRRRGAFTEAFF.

The sample holds many counts of this clone. The gene calls are TRBV6-1 and TRBJ2-5; 7 nucleotides match TRBD2. J was trimmed by 5 bases and V by 10 bases; bases with no gene match: 16. The germline gives CDR1 MNHNS, CDR2 SASEGT. The CDR3 is made up of 15 amino acids. The CDR3 DNA follows: TGTGCCACCAAGTGGGCTAGCGGAGGGTACGAGACCCAGTACTTC. Residues: CATKWASGGYETQYF.

This clone was seen ten or more times. This chain uses TRBV3-1 with TRBJ2-7; the D gene is possibly TRBD1 (6 bases). V lost 4 bases and J 8 bases, leaving 9 bases between the germline ends. CDR1 and CDR2 from the germline V gene are LGHDT and YNNKEL (reference sequence). This CDR3 is built from 11 residues. This CDR3 reads CASSLQGQQYF. In nucleotides, the CDR3 is TGTGCCAGCAGCCTACAGGGACAGCAGTACTTC.

This clone was counted a few times. Here the CDR3 reads CASSSPGQGYNEQFF. In nucleotides, the CDR3 is TGCGCCAGCAGCTCCCCAGGACAGGGATACAATGAGCAGTTCTTC. V usage is TRBV5-1 and J usage is TRBJ2-1; TRBD1 agrees at 8 bases. Germline-derived CDR1 and CDR2 are SGHRS and YFSETQ. The length of the CDR3 is 15 residues. The V gene end was trimmed by 3 bases and the J gene end by 4 bases; junction bases not matched to a gene: 6.

On this clone itself: This clone may be a read error of a much larger clone one base away. Within the sample, other DNA sequences also encode this same CDR3. CDR3: CSANEGGYNEKLFF. CDR3 coding DNA: TGCAGTGCTAACGAGGGGGGCTATAACGAAAAACTGTTTTTT. The V and J genes are TRBV20-1 and TRBJ1-4; weak D call: TRBD1 (6 bases). The germline V and J ends were trimmed by 4 bases and 8 bases, with 17 bases remaining between them. The CDR3 sequence is 14 residues long. Germline CDR1 is DFQATT and CDR2 is SNEGSKA (reference sequence).

There are a few counts of this clone. This may arise from a read error, as a much more abundant clone is one base away. The same CDR3 arises from other DNA sequences in this sample as well. The chain recombines TRBV19 with TRBJ2-1; D might be TRBD1 (5 bases). This CDR3 is built from 14 residues. Germline CDR1 and CDR2: LNHDA and SQIVND (reference sequence). Deletions cut 7 bases from V and 5 bases from J, with 15 bases between. The CDR3 DNA sequence: TGTGCCAGTACACCGACAGCCATGAACAATGAGCAGTTCTTC. Translated: CASTPTAMNNEQFF.

This clone was observed at least ten times. The chain uses TRBV20-1 and TRBJ2-1, with TRBD2 matching 11 bases. V shed 5 bases and J 4 bases; nucleotides not matched to a gene: 13. The CDR3 spans 17 residues. Germline CDR1 reads DFQATT; CDR2 reads SNEGSKA (reference sequence). The CDR3 nucleotides are TGCAGTGCTCAGATTATAGCGGGAGGGCCGAAGTACAATGAGCAGTTCTTC. Its translation is CSAQIIAGGPKYNEQFF.

The table lists this clone with many counts. Here the CDR3 DNA reads TGCAGTGCTAGATTTGACAGCTCCTCTGGAAACACCATATATTTT. As protein: CSARFDSSSGNTIYF. The chain joins TRBV20-1 to TRBJ1-3, with a weak D call TRBD1 (5 bases). Trimming took off 2 bases at V and 0 bases at J, with 11 bases between the two ends. The CDR3 covers 15 residues. Germline V gives CDR1 DFQATT, CDR2 SNEGSKA (reference sequence).

This clone was observed once. The rearrangement links TRBV11-1 to TRBJ2-1; D is perhaps TRBD2 (5 bases). This CDR3 spans 15 amino acids. Germline CDR1 and CDR2: SGHAT and FQDESV (reference sequence). Trimming cost V 5 bases and J 5 bases, with 16 bases left between them. The CDR3 reads CASSTGLTLNNEQFF. In DNA form, the CDR3 reads TGTGCCAGCAGCACGGGATTAACCTTGAACAATGAGCAGTTCTTC.

This clone was seen at least ten times. The chain couples TRBV20-1 to TRBJ1-4; weak D call: TRBD1 (6 bases). V was trimmed by 3 bases and J by 8 bases, leaving 19 bases between them. The CDR3 has 15 residues. The germline gives CDR1 DFQATT, CDR2 SNEGSKA (reference sequence). The DNA of the CDR3 is TGCAGTGCTAGCGGCTTGACAGGCTCACAAGAAAAACTGTTTTTT. Its protein is CSASGLTGSQEKLFF.

This clone was detected many times. The rearrangement uses TRBV4-3 and TRBJ1-1; D unresolved. The germline gives CDR1 LGHNA, CDR2 YSLEER. This CDR3 region has 15 residues. The V end was cut by 1 base, the J end by 1 base, with 10 bases between. The CDR3 DNA follows: TGCGCCAGCAGCCAAGGAGTGGCAGGGAACACTGAAGCTTTCTTT. Translation gives CASSQGVAGNTEAFF.

In its sample, this clone was seen many times. The rearrangement uses TRBV7-8 and TRBJ2-1, with 14 nucleotides matching TRBD2. This CDR3 comprises 15 residues. CDR1 and CDR2 from the germline V gene are SGHVS and FQNEAQ. J was trimmed by 8 bases and V by 5 bases; bases with no gene match: 5. The chain's CDR3 is CASSRTSGRYYEQFF. CDR3 nucleotide sequence: TGTGCCAGCAGCCGGACTAGCGGGAGGTACTATGAGCAGTTCTTC.

This rearrangement joins TRBV6-1 to TRBJ1-1, with D unclear. CDR3 length equals 12 residues. Germline lookup yields CDR1 MNHNS and CDR2 SASEGT. V lost 6 bases, J lost 6 bases, and 11 bases lay in between. The CDR3 here is CASSLISSEAFF. CDR3 nucleotides: TGTGCCAGCAGCCTCATAAGTTCTGAAGCTTTCTTT.

Many counts were recorded for this clone. The rearrangement joins TRBV19 to TRBJ2-7, with a weak D call TRBD2 (5 bases). Germline-derived CDR1 and CDR2 are LNHDA and SQIVND (reference sequence). The CDR3 consists of 14 residues. With 7 bases removed from V and 1 base from J, the gap between germline ends came to 14 bases. In DNA, the CDR3 is TGTGCCAGTACTGAGGGAGCGGAATCCTACGAGCAGTACTTC. Translating gives CASTEGAESYEQYF.

In its sample, this clone was seen many times. Within the sample, other DNA sequences also encode this same CDR3. This chain uses TRBV14 with TRBJ2-7; D tentatively fits TRBD1 or TRBD2 (6 bases each). Germline V gene data show CDR1 as SGHDN and CDR2 as FVKESK. Trimming removed 0 bases from V and 9 bases from J, with 12 bases in between. The CDR3 consists of 13 residues. The chain's CDR3 is CASSQDLGGLQYF. CDR3 DNA: TGTGCCAGCAGCCAAGACCTAGGGGGGTTGCAGTACTTC.

This clone was seen at least ten times. The chain couples TRBV20-1 to TRBJ2-1; TRBD2 matches 7 bases. This CDR3 has 17 residues. In germline, CDR1 is DFQATT, CDR2 SNEGSKA (reference sequence). V shed 0 bases and J 9 bases; nucleotides not matched to a gene: 17. For the CDR3, the DNA is TGCAGTGCTAGAGATAGGCCAAGCGGGTGGGGGGGAAGTGAGCAGTTCTTC. Encoded protein: CSARDRPSGWGGSEQFF.

The table lists this clone with many counts. The CDR3 spells CAWSVRATETQYF. In nucleotides, the CDR3 is TGTGCCTGGAGTGTAAGGGCCACAGAGACCCAGTACTTC. V is TRBV30 and J is TRBJ2-5; the D is unclear. Trimming shortened V by 0 bases and J by 4 bases, and 9 bases separated the two germline ends. This CDR3 region has 13 residues. The germline V gene encodes CDR1 GTSNPN and CDR2 SVGIG (reference sequence).

This rearrangement joins TRBV7-6 to TRBJ2-6, with 7 bases lining up with TRBD1. Germline CDR1 SGHVS, CDR2 FNYEAQ. Trimming took 3 bases from V and 0 from J; bases not matched to a gene: 5. The CDR3 runs 17 residues. The CDR3 spells CASSFGTVLSGANVLTF. The CDR3 DNA is TGTGCCAGCAGCTTCGGGACAGTCCTCTCTGGGGCCAACGTCCTGACTTTC.

In this sample, this clone turned up many times. The V and J genes are TRBV2 and TRBJ2-1; D might be TRBD1 (6 bases). Trimming shortened V by 5 bases and J by 3 bases, and 11 bases separated the two germline ends. The CDR3 contains 14 residues. Germline lookup yields CDR1 SNHLY and CDR2 FYNNEI. The CDR3, as DNA: TGTGCCAGCAGTTTTGACAGGAGCTACAATGAGCAGTTCTTC. Translated: CASSFDRSYNEQFF.

This clone was detected many times. The V call is TRBV6-1, the J call TRBJ1-1; D uncertain. Trimming stripped 6 bases from V and 2 bases from J, with 10 bases between. Looked up from germline, CDR1 is MNHNS and CDR2 is SASEGT. The CDR3 sequence is 13 residues long. The chain's CDR3 is CASRMKTNTEAFF. The CDR3 DNA is TGTGCCAGCAGGATGAAAACAAACACTGAAGCTTTCTTT.

This clone was observed a few times. This may be a read error: a much more frequent sequence differs by one nucleotide. The chain combines TRBV5-6 with TRBJ1-6, with 7 bases identical to TRBD1. CDR1 is SGHDT and CDR2 is YYEEEE in the germline V gene. Trimming took 2 bases from V and 2 from J; bases not matched to a gene: 4. CDR3 length: 16 residues. CDR3 nucleotides: TGTGCCAGCAGCTTTTGGACAGGTACCTATAATTCACCCCTCCACTTT. It translates to CASSFWTGTYNSPLHF.

About this clone itself: A much larger clone is a single base away; this may be a read error. The V and J genes are TRBV25-1 and TRBJ2-3, with 7 bases aligning to TRBD2. Germline V gives CDR1 MGHDK, CDR2 SYGVNS. The CDR3 runs 17 residues. Trimming removed 4 bases from V and 5 bases from J; junction bases left unmatched: 15. CDR3 region: CASSAGSGPPLGDTQYF. Here the CDR3 DNA reads TGTGCCAGCAGTGCTGGTAGCGGGCCGCCCCTCGGAGATACGCAGTATTTT.

V gene TRBV25-1 combines with J gene TRBJ2-7; D is perhaps TRBD1 (6 bases). From germline, CDR1 is MGHDK and CDR2 SYGVNS. CDR3 length: 14 amino acids. Trimming cost V 5 bases and J 3 bases, with 14 bases left between them. The CDR3 sequence: CASSSQDRFYEQYF. The CDR3 nucleotides are TGTGCCAGCAGTTCCCAAGACAGGTTCTACGAGCAGTACTTC.

This clone was counted between two and nine times. The rearrangement links TRBV6-6 to TRBJ2-6; D is ambiguous. Germline values: CDR1 MNHNY, CDR2 SVGAGI (reference sequence). The CDR3 runs to 16 residues. V was shortened by 3 bases and J by 4 bases, with 13 bases between the two germline ends. CDR3 bases: TGTGCCAGCAGTTATGGGCCTCTTGCAGGGGCCAACGTCCTGACTTTC. This translates into CASSYGPLAGANVLTF.